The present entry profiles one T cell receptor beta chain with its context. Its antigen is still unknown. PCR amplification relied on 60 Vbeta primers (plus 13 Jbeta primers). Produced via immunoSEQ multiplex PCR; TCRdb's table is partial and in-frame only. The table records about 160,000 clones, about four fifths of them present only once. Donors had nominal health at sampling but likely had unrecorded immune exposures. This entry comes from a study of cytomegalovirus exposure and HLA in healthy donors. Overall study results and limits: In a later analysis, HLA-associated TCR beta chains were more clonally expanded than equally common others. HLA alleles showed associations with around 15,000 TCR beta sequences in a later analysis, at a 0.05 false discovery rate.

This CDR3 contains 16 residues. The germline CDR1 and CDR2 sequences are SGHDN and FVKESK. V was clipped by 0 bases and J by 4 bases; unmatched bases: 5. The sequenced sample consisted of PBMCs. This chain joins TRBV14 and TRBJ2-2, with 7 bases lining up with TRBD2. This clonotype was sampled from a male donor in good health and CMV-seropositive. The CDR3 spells CASSQDLGGFTGELFF. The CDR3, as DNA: TGTGCCAGCAGCCAAGATCTGGGGGGGTTCACCGGGGAGCTGTTTTTT.